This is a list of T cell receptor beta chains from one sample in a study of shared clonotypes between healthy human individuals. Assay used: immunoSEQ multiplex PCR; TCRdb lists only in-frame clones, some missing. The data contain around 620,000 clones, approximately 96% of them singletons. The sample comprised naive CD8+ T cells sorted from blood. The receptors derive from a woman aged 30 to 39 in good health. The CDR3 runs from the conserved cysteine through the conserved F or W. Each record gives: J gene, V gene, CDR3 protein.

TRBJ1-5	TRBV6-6	CASSYNRGDNQPQHF
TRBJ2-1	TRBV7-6	CASSLALGDEEQFF
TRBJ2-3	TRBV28	CASSSRQGVTDTQYF
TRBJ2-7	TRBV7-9	CASSLALGSSYEQYF
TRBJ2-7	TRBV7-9	CASSLGQGDSYEQYF
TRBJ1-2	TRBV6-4	CASSEGTGGGYGYTF
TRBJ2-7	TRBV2	CASTPRVDSYEQYF
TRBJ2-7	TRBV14	CASSLVRAGYEQYF
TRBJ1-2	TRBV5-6	CASSLGGGPPDYGYTF
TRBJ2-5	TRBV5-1	CASSLQSGSQETQYF
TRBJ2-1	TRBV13	CASSLAPGLAADEQFF
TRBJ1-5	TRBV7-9	CASSPQGAGNQPQHF
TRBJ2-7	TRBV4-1	CASSQKRSSYEQYF
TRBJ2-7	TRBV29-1	CSVELRTGGNEQYF
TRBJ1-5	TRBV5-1	CASSWEGGNQPQHF
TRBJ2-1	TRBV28	CASSLYASGGSSYNEQFF
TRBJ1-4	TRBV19	CASSPQGYATNEKLFF
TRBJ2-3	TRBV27	CASWGKGRTDTQYF
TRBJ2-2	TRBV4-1	CASSPLVVAGDNTGELFF
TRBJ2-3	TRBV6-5	CASSYSYRDTQYF
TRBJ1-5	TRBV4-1	CASSQGGSNQPQHF
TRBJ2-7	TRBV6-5	CARFLDEQYF
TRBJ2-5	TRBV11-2	CASSLDQVLAVQETQYF
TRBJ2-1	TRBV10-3	CAIAGSGYNEQFF
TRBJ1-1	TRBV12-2	CASRLGGRGPNTEAFF
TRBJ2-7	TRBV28	CASSLRGVEQYF
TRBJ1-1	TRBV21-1	CASSKRVEKGNTEAFF
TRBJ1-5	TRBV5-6	CASSLFGTDNQPQHF
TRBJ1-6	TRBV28	CASSLYPRGSPLHF